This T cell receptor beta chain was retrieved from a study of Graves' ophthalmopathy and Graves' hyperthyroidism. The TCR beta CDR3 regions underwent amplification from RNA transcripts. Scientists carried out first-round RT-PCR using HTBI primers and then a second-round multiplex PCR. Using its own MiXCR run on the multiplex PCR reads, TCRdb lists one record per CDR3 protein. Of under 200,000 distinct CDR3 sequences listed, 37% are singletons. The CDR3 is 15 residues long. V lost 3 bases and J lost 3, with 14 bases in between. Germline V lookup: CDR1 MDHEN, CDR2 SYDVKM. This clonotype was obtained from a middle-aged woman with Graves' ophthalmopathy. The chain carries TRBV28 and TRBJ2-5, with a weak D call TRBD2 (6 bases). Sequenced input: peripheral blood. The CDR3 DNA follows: TGTGCCAGCAGTTTTCCTCAAGCGGGTGAAGAGACCCAGTACTTC. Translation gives CASSFPQAGEETQYF.